The present TCR beta chain was sequenced within a study of CD8+CD57+ T cells in acquired aplastic anemia (dated by TCRdb to 2016 to 2018). About the study as a whole: On average, sorted CD4+ and CD8+ cells yielded around 3.1 ug of extracted DNA, with a range of about 0.17 to 27.4 ug. Healthy donor samples averaged about 9.8 million reads for CD4+ and 11.0 million for CD8+ cells.

What the work shows at the level of the full study, not this receptor alone: Around 30 CD8+ CDR3 sequences were shared between patients and controls but appeared highly expressed in patients and within their immunodominant clones. No significant difference in CD8+ Simpson's diversity was found between patients and healthy controls (P=0.060).

In the study, sorted CD4+ and CD8+ blood T cells from patients with severe aplastic anemia and from healthy subjects underwent deep sequencing of TCR repertoires. Ficoll-Paque density gradient centrifugation was used to isolate peripheral blood mononuclear cells. Before DNA extraction, CD4+ and CD8+ T cells were sorted by FACS or by magnetic beads. Profiling of TCR beta VDJ combinations and CDR3 sequences used genomic DNA as the template. An Illumina HiSeq 2000 was used for TCR repertoire sequencing. The authors' pipeline ran thus. Repertoire assessment relied on Simpson's diversity index, CDR3 size and DJ length profiles, and TRBV/TRBJ rearrangement plots. Whichever DNA sequence was most abundant in the deep sequencing data was defined as the immunodominant clone. CDR3 amino acid sequences were screened for sharing across subjects and compared with published repertoires and the VDJdb database. In-frame beta chains were kept once TCRdb had trimmed the public reads at Q25 with fastp and called clones with MiXCR. All rows with the same CDR3 protein become a single entry with the most common DNA and genes. The V and J calls were not made by the authors but by TCRdb's processing. This sample has roughly 51,000 distinct CDR3 sequences in its table, and around 72% of those were observed once. The ten largest make up roughly 34% of the sample.

The CDR3 spans 12 residues, from the cysteine through the phenylalanine. Of all the DNA, just the CDR3 is kept, 36 bases in frame from base 1. V is pared back by 4 bases and J by 6 bases, with 9 bases lying between the germline termini. The germline V gene gives CDR1 as SGHTA and CDR2 as FQGNSA. Points on this clonotype: The antigen it binds to is not known. No quality values exist for individual bases; no much larger clone is one base distant.

Sequencing input: sorted CD4+, CD8+, or CD8+CD57+ T cells (not recorded which) from PBMCs. Recombination linked TRBV7-2 to TRBJ1-2; the D gene identity is not certain. This receptor was obtained from a human donor in good health, serving as a control. The CDR3 loop reads CASSSDTNGYTF. Here is the DNA: TGTGCCAGCAGCTCCGACACAAATGGCTACACCTTC.